The present entry profiles one TCR beta chain with its context. The antigen is undetermined. Clones were sequenced by immunoSEQ multiplex PCR, and TCRdb holds only the in-frame ones, with some missing. The sample has tens of thousands of clones; 80% to 90% are singletons. Trimming cost V 7 bases and J 6 bases, with 18 bases left between them. Germline-derived CDR1 and CDR2 are LNHNV and YYDKDF (reference sequence). The CDR3 covers 15 residues. This entry is derived from a study of radiotherapy plus CTLA-4 blockade in lung cancer. At the level of the study: Among patients, roughly 17% showed objective responses, and 30% to 40% had disease control. Findings and limits, study-wide: Radiotherapy plus ipilimumab was followed by expansion in blood of tumor-derived TCR clones. Reportedly, early blood T cell clone dynamics best predicted response, with interferon-beta.

This chain uses TRBV15 with TRBJ1-4, with D perhaps TRBD1 (5 bases). This TCR was sampled from a human donor with non-small cell lung cancer who had stable disease on radiotherapy plus ipilimumab. The source was peripheral blood, collected from a patient treated with radiotherapy plus ipilimumab. CDR3 in amino acids: CATNKGQVGDEKLFF. CDR3 in DNA: TGTGCCACCAACAAGGGGCAGGTGGGGGATGAAAAACTGTTTTTT.